A selection of T cell receptor beta chains follows, all from one sample in a study of T cells in localized non-small cell lung cancer. The assay was immunoSEQ multiplex PCR, and TCRdb's table has in-frame clones only and misses some. The sample records about 17,000 clones, about 89% being singletons. The source was peripheral blood, collected before any cancer treatment. These receptors all stem from a male donor at least 60 years old with stage II squamous cell lung carcinoma. CDR3s include the opening cysteine and the closing phenylalanine or tryptophan. A D gene is named only where the DNA matches it firmly. Size is omitted from some rows. Given values are once, few, many or a class for expanded clones.

j_gene	abundance	d_gene	v_gene	CDR3nt	CDR3aa
TRBJ2-7	-	-	TRBV20-1	TGCAGTGCTAGAAGCTCCTACGAGCAGTACTTC	CSARSSYEQYF
TRBJ2-7	-	-	TRBV6-6	TGTGCCAGCAGATCCGGAGCCTACGAGCAGTACTTC	CASRSGAYEQYF
TRBJ2-1	-	TRBD2	TRBV5-4	TGTGCCAGCAGCCGCGGGACTAGCGGGATCCGGAGTGAGCAGTTCTTC	CASSRGTSGIRSEQFF
TRBJ2-5	-	TRBD2	TRBV29-1	TGCAGCGGGACGGGACTAGCGGGAGGAGAGACCCAGTACTTC	CSGTGLAGGETQYF
TRBJ1-5	-	-	TRBV28	TGTGCCAGCAGTCAGGACCAAATAAATCAGCCCCAGCATTTT	CASSQDQINQPQHF
TRBJ2-1	-	TRBD2	TRBV14	TGTGCCAGCAGCCAAGATGGGCTAGCGGAAACCTACAATGAGCAGTTCTTC	CASSQDGLAETYNEQFF
TRBJ1-5	once	-	TRBV28	TGTGCCAGCAGTCTTAGTTACACCAATCAGCCCCAGCATTTT	CASSLSYTNQPQHF
TRBJ1-4	-	TRBD1	TRBV27	TGTGCCAGCAGGTACAGGGGGCTGACTAATGAAAAACTGTTTTTT	CASRYRGLTNEKLFF
TRBJ2-2	-	TRBD2	TRBV7-2	TGTGCCAGCACACCAGGCGGCGGGAGTAAGATCGGGGAGCTGTTTTTT	CASTPGGGSKIGELFF
TRBJ1-2	-	-	TRBV6-1	TGTGCCAGCAGTGCCAGGGAGCCGCTCGACTATGGCTACACCTTC	CASSAREPLDYGYTF
TRBJ1-4	-	-	TRBV2	TGTGCCAGCAGTCCTGACAGTGGAAAACTGTTTTTT	CASSPDSGKLFF
TRBJ2-5	-	-	TRBV6-1	TGTGCCAGCAAGAGGGGGGGCGGAGAGACCCAGTACTTC	CASKRGGGETQYF
TRBJ2-1	-	TRBD2	TRBV5-1	TGCGCCAGCAGCTTGGCCTCTAGCGGCTCCTACAATGAGCAGTTCTTC	CASSLASSGSYNEQFF
TRBJ2-2	-	-	TRBV2	TGTGCCAGCGGAGACAGACAGAACCCTTACACCGGGGAGCTGTTTTTT	CASGDRQNPYTGELFF
TRBJ2-1	-	-	TRBV28	TGTGCCAGCAGGCCTGCGGGACCTTACAATGAGCAGTTCTTC	CASRPAGPYNEQFF
TRBJ2-7	-	-	TRBV15	TGTGCCACCAGCAGAGGTGTGGGGGGTTACTACGAGCAGTACTTC	CATSRGVGGYYEQYF